A single sample is the source of the 24 T cell receptor beta chains below, sequenced in a study of shared T cell receptors in the human thymus. Only in-frame clones appear in the TCRdb table, and some are missing; sequencing was by immunoSEQ multiplex PCR. This table has hundreds of thousands of clones, approximately 95% appearing once. Sequenced material: thymocytes. The receptor set was obtained from a human donor.

This rearrangement joins TRBV5-5 to TRBJ1-5; no reliable D call. The CDR3 is 14 amino acids. The germline gives CDR1 SGHKS, CDR2 YYEKEE (reference sequence). V was clipped by 0 bases and J by 9 bases, with 13 bases between them. CDR3 in amino acids: CASSLDRTPWPQHF. CDR3 sequence (DNA): TGTGCCAGCAGCTTGGATCGAACCCCTTGGCCCCAGCATTTT.

This sequence joins TRBV6-1 and TRBJ2-1, with a possible D match to TRBD2 (6 bases). CDR1 and CDR2 (germline): MNHNS, SASEGT. The CDR3 consists of 15 residues. Trimming shortened V by 6 bases and J by 2 bases, and 14 bases separated the two germline ends. The CDR3 coding sequence is TGTGCCAGCAGGGAGGGGCAGGCCCCCTACAATGAGCAGTTCTTC. Its translation is CASREGQAPYNEQFF.

This CDR3 is CASSSWTKSYEQYF. CDR3 DNA sequence: TGTGCCAGCAGCTCCTGGACTAAATCCTACGAGCAGTACTTC. This sequence joins TRBV5-6 and TRBJ2-7; D might be TRBD2 (6 bases). The germline gives CDR1 SGHDT, CDR2 YYEEEE. The length of the CDR3 is 14 residues. The V end lost 3 bases, the J end lost 1 base, and 11 bases lay between the germline ends.

The chain has TRBV5-1 and TRBJ2-1; 9 bases line up with TRBD1. This CDR3 has 17 residues. Germline V lookup: CDR1 SGHRS, CDR2 YFSETQ. V gave up 0 bases and J gave up 7 bases; unmatched junction bases: 11. CDR3 region: CASSLVDGTGSGNEQFF. CDR3 DNA sequence: TGCGCCAGCAGCTTGGTCGATGGGACAGGGTCTGGAAATGAGCAGTTCTTC. The variable domain in full, completed from reference TRBV5-1 and TRBJ2-1, reads KAGVTQTPRYLIKTRGQQVTLSCSPISGHRSVSWYQQTPGQGLQFLFEYFSETQRNKGNFPGRFSGRQFSNSRSEMNVSTLELGDSALYLCASSLVDGTGSGNEQFFGPGTRLTVL.

The rearrangement uses TRBV28 and TRBJ1-1, with 8 bases aligning to TRBD1. The ends lost 2 bases at V and 4 bases at J; junction bases unmatched: 15. Germline CDR1 is MDHEN and CDR2 is SYDVKM. The CDR3 extends over 18 amino acids. The CDR3 region is CASSLTPGQGGRGTEAFF. Written as DNA, the CDR3 is TGTGCCAGCAGTTTAACCCCCGGACAGGGAGGGAGGGGCACTGAAGCTTTCTTT.

The chain uses TRBV6-5 and TRBJ2-3; TRBD1 agrees at 9 bases. The CDR3 totals 15 residues. The germline gives CDR1 MNHEY, CDR2 SVGAGI. Losses at the gene ends were 8 bases for V and 2 bases for J; bases not matched to a gene: 8. The DNA of the CDR3 is TGTGCCAGCTCCACCCGGGACAGGGCCACAGATACGCAGTATTTT. Translating it yields CASSTRDRATDTQYF.

The chain carries TRBV10-3 and TRBJ2-7, with D unclear. The CDR3 has 13 residues. V lost 2 bases and J lost 3, with 8 bases in between. Germline loops: CDR1 ENHRY, CDR2 SYGVKD. The CDR3 sequence is CAISEAGSYEQYF. The CDR3 DNA reads TGTGCCATCAGTGAGGCCGGAAGCTACGAGCAGTACTTC.

The rearrangement joins TRBV25-1 to TRBJ2-7; no definite D call. The CDR3 consists of 16 residues. CDR1 and CDR2 from the germline V gene are MGHDK and SYGVNS. V was pared by 3 bases and J by 5 bases, with 20 bases between. CDR3 residues: CASSEIRAKRPDEQYF. CDR3 bases: TGTGCCAGCAGTGAGATTCGCGCTAAGCGACCTGACGAGCAGTACTTC.

The genes are TRBV27 and TRBJ2-7; a possible D gene is TRBD2 (7 bases). The CDR3 is 15 residues long. Per germline, CDR1 MNHEY and CDR2 SMNVEV (reference sequence). V lost 4 bases and J lost 6, with 19 bases in between. CDR3 DNA: TGTGCCAGCAGTTCATACAGGGATCCGGGGGGCGAGCAGTACTTC. Translating gives CASSSYRDPGGEQYF.

J is TRBJ2-4 and V is TRBV10-1, with D tentatively TRBD1 (7 bases). Per germline, CDR1 WNHNN and CDR2 SYGVQD (reference sequence). The CDR3 loop spans 15 amino acids. Between the trimmed V and J ends, which lost 7 bases and 3 bases, there was a span of 16 bases. This CDR3 is CASKDREVCKNIQYF. Here the CDR3 DNA reads TGCGCCAGCAAAGACAGGGAGGTATGCAAAAACATTCAGTACTTC.

The V call is TRBV7-3, the J call TRBJ1-1; no clear D. The CDR3 runs to 14 residues. In germline, CDR1 is SGHTA, CDR2 FQGTGA. V lost 5 bases to trimming and J lost 5 bases, with 15 bases between them. The CDR3 region has the DNA TGTGCCAGCAGCCCTAGCGAAGTGGGAACTGAAGCTTTCTTT. Its translation is CASSPSEVGTEAFF.

This chain links TRBV7-2 with TRBJ2-7, with 8 bases that match TRBD1. With V trimmed by 0 bases and J by 4 bases, 14 bases remained unmatched. Germline assignment: CDR1 SGHTA and CDR2 FQGNSA. The CDR3 totals 18 residues. CDR3 residues: CASSLALVSGTGYYEQYF. In DNA, the CDR3 is TGTGCCAGCAGCTTAGCTTTAGTATCCGGGACAGGTTATTACGAGCAGTACTTC.

The chain combines TRBV28 with TRBJ2-7; the match to TRBD1 covers 8 bases. Germline trimming cut 8 bases from V and 0 bases from J; bases unmatched to any gene: 9. Germline-derived CDR1 and CDR2 are MDHEN and SYDVKM. The CDR3 has 15 residues. CDR3 DNA: TGTGCCAGCTGCCCCAGGGGGCAGAGCTCCTACGAGCAGTACTTC. Its protein product is CASCPRGQSSYEQYF.

The rearrangement joins TRBV9 to TRBJ2-1; 12 nucleotides align to TRBD2. V gave up 0 bases and J gave up 10 bases; unmatched junction bases: 11. In germline, CDR1 is SGDLS, CDR2 YYNGEE. The CDR3 is made up of 17 amino acids. The CDR3 DNA sequence: TGTGCCAGCAGCGTAGCTGCTAGCGGGAGGGCAGGTCGGGAGCAGTTCTTC. The encoded protein is CASSVAASGRAGREQFF. The full variable domain, with the rest looked up from reference TRBV9 and TRBJ2-1, is DSGVTQTPKHLITATGQRVTLRCSPRSGDLSVYWYQQSLDQGLQFLIQYYNGEERAKGNILERFSAQQFPDLHSELNLSSLELGDSALYFCASSVAASGRAGREQFFGPGTRLTVL.

The chain is built from TRBV28 and TRBJ2-1; 9 bases fit TRBD2. V lost 5 bases and J lost 1; bases outside the gene matches: 6. The germline V gene encodes CDR1 MDHEN and CDR2 SYDVKM. The CDR3 is made up of 16 amino acids. CDR3 nucleotide sequence: TGTGCCAGCAGTACCCCGACTAGCGGATCCTACAATGAGCAGTTCTTC. Amino acids: CASSTPTSGSYNEQFF. The full variable domain, its missing parts supplied by reference TRBV28 and TRBJ2-1, is DVKVTQSSRYLVKRTGEKVFLECVQDMDHENMFWYRQDPGLGLRLIYFSYDVKMKEKGDIPEGYSVSREKKERFSLILESASTNQTSMYLCASSTPTSGSYNEQFFGPGTRLTVL.

The chain joins TRBV10-3 to TRBJ2-1; 8 bases are a match to TRBD2. Trimming cost V 6 bases and J 0 bases; bases outside gene matches: 22. CDR1 is ENHRY, CDR2 SYGVKD, per germline. The CDR3 loop spans 21 amino acids. This CDR3 is CAISEIQGKPQRESSYNEQFF. CDR3 coding DNA: TGTGCCATCAGCGAAATCCAGGGTAAGCCCCAGCGGGAGAGCTCCTACAATGAGCAGTTCTTC.

CDR3 amino acids: CASSLGGLAGGTHEQYF. The CDR3 region has the DNA TGTGCCAGCAGCTTGGGGGGACTAGCGGGAGGTACCCACGAGCAGTACTTC. The rearrangement uses TRBV7-9 and TRBJ2-7, with TRBD2 matching 15 bases. The V gene end was trimmed by 3 bases and the J gene end by 5 bases; junction bases not matched to a gene: 8. CDR3 length: 17 residues. Germline CDR1 and CDR2: SEHNR and FQNEAQ (reference sequence).

The genes are TRBV28 and TRBJ1-1; 7 positions match TRBD1. V lost 10 bases, J lost 0 bases, and 11 bases stayed unmatched. Germline V gene sequence: CDR1 MDHEN, CDR2 SYDVKM. CDR3 length: 15 amino acids. The CDR3 reads CATNTGDLMNTEAFF. The CDR3 region has the DNA TGTGCCACCAATACAGGGGACCTCATGAACACTGAAGCTTTCTTT.

The chain carries TRBV27 and TRBJ2-7; D is ambiguous. Looked up from germline, CDR1 is MNHEY and CDR2 is SMNVEV (reference sequence). V was cut by 0 bases and J by 1 base, with 7 bases left in between. This CDR3 region has 14 residues. CDR3: CASSLSLGSYEQYF. In nucleotides, the CDR3 is TGTGCCAGCAGTTTATCCCTGGGTTCCTACGAGCAGTACTTC.

V and J are TRBV27 and TRBJ1-5, with D uncertain. The CDR3 is 13 amino acids. Germline CDR1 reads MNHEY; CDR2 reads SMNVEV (reference sequence). V was shortened by 6 bases and J by 0 bases, with 6 bases between the two germline ends. For the CDR3, the DNA is TGTGCCAGCAGCCTCTTTAGCAATCAGCCCCAGCATTTT. Protein product: CASSLFSNQPQHF.

The chain uses TRBV7-2 and TRBJ2-3; 8 bases line up with TRBD2. The junction had 6 bases not matched to a gene; V was cut back by 4 bases and J by 0 bases. The CDR3 consists of 16 residues. In germline, CDR1 is SGHTA, CDR2 FQGNSA. CDR3 DNA: TGTGCCAGCAGCTATAGCGGGACGCCTAGCACAGATACGCAGTATTTT. This translates into CASSYSGTPSTDTQYF.

The chain has TRBV27 and TRBJ2-1, with D possibly TRBD2 on 6 matching bases. The V and J ends lost 0 bases and 0 bases respectively, with 18 bases between them. Germline CDR1 MNHEY, CDR2 SMNVEV (reference sequence). The CDR3 contains 19 residues. CDR3 residues: CASSLSTADERASYNEQFF. The CDR3 nucleotides are TGTGCCAGCAGTTTATCGACCGCCGATGAGCGGGCCTCCTACAATGAGCAGTTCTTC.

The CDR3 reads CASSPLRGSNQPQHF. For the CDR3, the DNA is TGTGCCAGCTCACCATTACGGGGGAGCAATCAGCCCCAGCATTTT. This chain uses TRBV18 with TRBJ1-5; D is possibly TRBD1 (5 bases). This CDR3 spans 15 amino acids. In germline, CDR1 is KGHSH, CDR2 LQKENI. V shed 2 bases and J shed 1 base, with 9 bases lying between them. The full variable domain, completed using reference TRBV18 and TRBJ1-5, is NAGVMQNPRHLVRRRGQEARLRCSPMKGHSHVYWYRQLPEEGLKFMVYLQKENIIDESGMPKERFSAEFPKEGPSILRIQQVVRGDSAAYFCASSPLRGSNQPQHFGDGTRLSIL.

The V and J genes are TRBV7-8 and TRBJ2-3, with a weak D call TRBD2 (5 bases). From germline, CDR1 is SGHVS and CDR2 FQNEAQ. This CDR3 region has 18 residues. V lost 0 bases, J lost 1 base, and 17 bases lay in between. The CDR3 nucleotides read TGTGCCAGCAGCTTAGCGCCCGGGGAAGTGAGTCGCACAGATACGCAGTATTTT. The encoded protein is CASSLAPGEVSRTDTQYF.